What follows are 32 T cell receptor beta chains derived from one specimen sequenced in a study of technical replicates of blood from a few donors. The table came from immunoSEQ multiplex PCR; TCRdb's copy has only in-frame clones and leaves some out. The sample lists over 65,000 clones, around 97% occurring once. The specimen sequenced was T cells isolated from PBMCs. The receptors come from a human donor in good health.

The CDR3 region is CASSRMTSGNYEQYF. In DNA, the CDR3 is TGTGCCAGCAGCCGGATGACTAGCGGGAACTACGAGCAGTACTTC. The chain joins TRBV7-8 to TRBJ2-7; 11 bases are shared with TRBD2. The length of the CDR3 is 15 residues. From germline, CDR1 is SGHVS and CDR2 FQNEAQ. V lost 5 bases, J lost 3 bases, and 6 bases stayed unmatched.

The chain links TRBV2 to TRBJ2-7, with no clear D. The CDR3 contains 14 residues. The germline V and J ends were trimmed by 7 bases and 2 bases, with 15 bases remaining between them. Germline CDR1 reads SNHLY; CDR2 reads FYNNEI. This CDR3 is CASIDVTPTYEQYF. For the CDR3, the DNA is TGTGCCAGCATAGATGTGACACCGACCTACGAGCAGTACTTC. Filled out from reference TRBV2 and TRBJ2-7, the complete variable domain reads EPEVTQTPSHQVTQMGQEVILRCVPISNHLYFYWYRQILGQKVEFLVSFYNNEISEKSEIFDDQFSVERPDGSNFTLKIRSTKLEDSAMYFCASIDVTPTYEQYFGPGTRLTVT.

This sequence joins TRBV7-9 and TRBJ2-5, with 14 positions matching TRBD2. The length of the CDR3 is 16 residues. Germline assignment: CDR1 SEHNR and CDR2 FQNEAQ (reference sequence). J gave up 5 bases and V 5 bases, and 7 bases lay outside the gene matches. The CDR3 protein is CASSPGLAGGRETQYF. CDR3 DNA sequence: TGTGCCAGCAGCCCTGGACTAGCGGGGGGAAGGGAGACCCAGTACTTC.

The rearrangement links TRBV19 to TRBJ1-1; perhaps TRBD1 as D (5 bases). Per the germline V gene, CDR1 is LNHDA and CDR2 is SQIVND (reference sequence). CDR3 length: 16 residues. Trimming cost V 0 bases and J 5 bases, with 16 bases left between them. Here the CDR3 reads CASSIEVAGWSTEAFF. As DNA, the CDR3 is TGTGCCAGTAGTATAGAAGTCGCAGGGTGGAGTACTGAAGCTTTCTTT.

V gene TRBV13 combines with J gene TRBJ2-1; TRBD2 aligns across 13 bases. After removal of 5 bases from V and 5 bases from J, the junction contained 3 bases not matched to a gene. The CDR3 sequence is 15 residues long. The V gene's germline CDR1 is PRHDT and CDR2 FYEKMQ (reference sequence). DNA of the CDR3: TGTGCCAGCAGCCCGGGACTAGCGGGAAACAATGAGCAGTTCTTC. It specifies CASSPGLAGNNEQFF.

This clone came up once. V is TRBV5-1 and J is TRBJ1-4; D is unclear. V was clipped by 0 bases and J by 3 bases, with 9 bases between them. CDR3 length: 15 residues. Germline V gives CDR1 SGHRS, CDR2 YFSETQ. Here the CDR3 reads CASSLGRSSNEKLFF. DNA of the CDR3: TGCGCCAGCAGCTTGGGGCGGAGCTCTAATGAAAAACTGTTTTTT.

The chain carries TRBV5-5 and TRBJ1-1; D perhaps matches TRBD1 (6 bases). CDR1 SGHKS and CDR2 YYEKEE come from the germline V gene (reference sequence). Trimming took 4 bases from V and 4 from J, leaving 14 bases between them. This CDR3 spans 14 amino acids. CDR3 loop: CASSPDRWPTEAFF. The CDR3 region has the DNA TGTGCCAGCAGCCCGGACAGATGGCCCACTGAAGCTTTCTTT.

This CDR3 is CASSFVAGGLNEQFF. The CDR3 bases are TGTGCCAGCAGTTTCGTTGCAGGGGGTCTTAATGAGCAGTTCTTC. The chain carries TRBV27 and TRBJ2-1; 7 bases are shared with TRBD1. V lost 3 bases, J lost 7 bases, and 9 bases stayed unmatched. CDR1 MNHEY and CDR2 SMNVEV come from the germline V gene (reference sequence). The CDR3 extends over 15 amino acids.

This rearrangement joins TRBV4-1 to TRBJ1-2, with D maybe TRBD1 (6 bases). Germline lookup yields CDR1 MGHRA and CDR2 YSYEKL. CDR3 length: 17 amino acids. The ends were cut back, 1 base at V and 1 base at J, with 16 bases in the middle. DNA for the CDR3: TGCGCCAGCAGCCAAGGGTGGCCAGGACAGAGTAACTATGGCTACACCTTC. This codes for CASSQGWPGQSNYGYTF.

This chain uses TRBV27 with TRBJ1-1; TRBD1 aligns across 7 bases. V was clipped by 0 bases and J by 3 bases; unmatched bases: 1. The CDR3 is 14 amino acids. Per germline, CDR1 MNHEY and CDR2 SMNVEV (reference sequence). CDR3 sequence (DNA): TGTGCCAGCAGTTTATCGACAGGGTACACTGAAGCTTTCTTT. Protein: CASSLSTGYTEAFF.

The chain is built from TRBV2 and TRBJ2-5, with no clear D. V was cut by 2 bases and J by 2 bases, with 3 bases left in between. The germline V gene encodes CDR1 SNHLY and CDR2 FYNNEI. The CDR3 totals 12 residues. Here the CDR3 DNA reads TGTGCCAGCAGTGAATATCAAGAGACCCAGTACTTC. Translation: CASSEYQETQYF.

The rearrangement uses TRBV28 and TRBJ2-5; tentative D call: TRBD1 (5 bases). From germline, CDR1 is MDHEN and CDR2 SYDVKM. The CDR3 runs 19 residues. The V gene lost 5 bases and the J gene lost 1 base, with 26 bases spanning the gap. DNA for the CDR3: TGTGCCAGCAGTGTTCCTCCTTACAGGTCCGTCCCCTCCCAAGAGACCCAGTACTTC. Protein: CASSVPPYRSVPSQETQYF. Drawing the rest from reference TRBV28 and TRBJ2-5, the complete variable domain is DVKVTQSSRYLVKRTGEKVFLECVQDMDHENMFWYRQDPGLGLRLIYFSYDVKMKEKGDIPEGYSVSREKKERFSLILESASTNQTSMYLCASSVPPYRSVPSQETQYFGPGTRLLVL.

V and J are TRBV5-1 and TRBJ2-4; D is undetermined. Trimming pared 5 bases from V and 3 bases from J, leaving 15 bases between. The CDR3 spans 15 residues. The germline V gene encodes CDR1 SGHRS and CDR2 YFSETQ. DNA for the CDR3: TGCGCCAGCAGTGATACGGAGACGGGCAAAAACATTCAGTACTTC. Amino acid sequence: CASSDTETGKNIQYF. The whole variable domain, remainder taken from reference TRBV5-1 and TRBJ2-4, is KAGVTQTPRYLIKTRGQQVTLSCSPISGHRSVSWYQQTPGQGLQFLFEYFSETQRNKGNFPGRFSGRQFSNSRSEMNVSTLELGDSALYLCASSDTETGKNIQYFGAGTRLSVL.

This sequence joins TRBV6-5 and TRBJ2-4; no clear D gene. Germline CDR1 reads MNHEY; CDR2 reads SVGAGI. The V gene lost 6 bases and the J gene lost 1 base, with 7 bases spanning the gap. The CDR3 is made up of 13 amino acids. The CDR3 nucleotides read TGTGCCAGCAGACCGGGTGCCAAAAACATTCAGTACTTC. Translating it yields CASRPGAKNIQYF.

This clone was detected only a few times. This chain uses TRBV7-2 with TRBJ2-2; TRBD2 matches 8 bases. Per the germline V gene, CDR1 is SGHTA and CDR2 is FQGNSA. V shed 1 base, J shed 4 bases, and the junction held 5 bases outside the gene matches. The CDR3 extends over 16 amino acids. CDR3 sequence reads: CASSLDGSGTTGELFF. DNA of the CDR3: TGTGCCAGCAGCTTAGATGGTAGCGGGACCACCGGGGAGCTGTTTTTT.

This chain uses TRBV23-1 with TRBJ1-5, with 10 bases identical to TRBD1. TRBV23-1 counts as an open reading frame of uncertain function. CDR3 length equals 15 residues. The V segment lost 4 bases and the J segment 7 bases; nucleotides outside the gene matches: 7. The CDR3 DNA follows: TGCGCCAGCAGTCGCGCGACAGGGGGCGGGCAGCCCCAGCATTTT. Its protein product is CASSRATGGGQPQHF.

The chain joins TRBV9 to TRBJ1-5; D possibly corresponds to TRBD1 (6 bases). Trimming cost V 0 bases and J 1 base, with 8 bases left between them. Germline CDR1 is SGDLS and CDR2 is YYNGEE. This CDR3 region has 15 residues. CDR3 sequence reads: CASSVEGGSNQPQHF. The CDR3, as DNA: TGTGCCAGCAGCGTAGAGGGGGGGAGCAATCAGCCCCAGCATTTT.

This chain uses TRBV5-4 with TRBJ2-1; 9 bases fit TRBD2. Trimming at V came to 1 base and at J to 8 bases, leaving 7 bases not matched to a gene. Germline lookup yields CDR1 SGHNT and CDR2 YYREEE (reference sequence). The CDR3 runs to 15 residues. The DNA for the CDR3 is TGTGCCAGCAGCTTGTATCTAGCGGGACGCTATGAGCAGTTCTTC. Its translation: CASSLYLAGRYEQFF.

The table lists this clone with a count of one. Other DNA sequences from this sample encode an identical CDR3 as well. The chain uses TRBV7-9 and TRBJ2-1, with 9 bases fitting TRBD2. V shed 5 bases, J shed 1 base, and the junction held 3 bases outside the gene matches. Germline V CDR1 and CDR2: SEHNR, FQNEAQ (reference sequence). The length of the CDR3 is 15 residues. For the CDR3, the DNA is TGTGCCAGCAGCCCTACTAGCGGGTCCTACAATGAGCAGTTCTTC. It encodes CASSPTSGSYNEQFF.

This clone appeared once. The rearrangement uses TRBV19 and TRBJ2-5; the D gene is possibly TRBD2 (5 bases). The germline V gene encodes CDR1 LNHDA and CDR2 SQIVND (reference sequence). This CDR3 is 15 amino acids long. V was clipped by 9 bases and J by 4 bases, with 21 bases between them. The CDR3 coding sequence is TGTGCCAGCCAACTAGGATACAGTGCTCGAGAGACCCAGTACTTC. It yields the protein CASQLGYSARETQYF.

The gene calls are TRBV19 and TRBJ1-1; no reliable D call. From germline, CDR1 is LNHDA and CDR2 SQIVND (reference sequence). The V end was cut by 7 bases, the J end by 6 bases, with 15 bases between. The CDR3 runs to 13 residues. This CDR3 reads CASTLGRDSEAFF. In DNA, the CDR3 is TGTGCCAGTACCCTAGGACGGGATTCTGAAGCTTTCTTT.

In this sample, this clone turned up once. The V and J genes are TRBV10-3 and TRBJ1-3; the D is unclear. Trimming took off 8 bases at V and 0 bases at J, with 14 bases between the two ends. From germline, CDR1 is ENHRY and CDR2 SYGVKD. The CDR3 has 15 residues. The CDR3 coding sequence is TGTGCCATCTCCCCCCGTTTGAGCTCTGGAAACACCATATATTTT. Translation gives CAISPRLSSGNTIYF.

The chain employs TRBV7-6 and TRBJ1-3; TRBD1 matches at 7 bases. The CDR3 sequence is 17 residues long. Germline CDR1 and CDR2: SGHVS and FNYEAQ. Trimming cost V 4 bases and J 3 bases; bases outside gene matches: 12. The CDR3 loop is CASSSDPAGGNGNTIYF. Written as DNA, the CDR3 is TGTGCCAGCAGCTCCGATCCGGCAGGGGGGAATGGAAACACCATATATTTT. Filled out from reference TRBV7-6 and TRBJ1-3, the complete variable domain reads GAGVSQSPRYKVTKRGQDVALRCDPISGHVSLYWYRQALGQGPEFLTYFNYEAQQDKSGLPNDRFSAERPEGSISTLTIQRTEQRDSAMYRCASSSDPAGGNGNTIYFGEGSWLTVV.

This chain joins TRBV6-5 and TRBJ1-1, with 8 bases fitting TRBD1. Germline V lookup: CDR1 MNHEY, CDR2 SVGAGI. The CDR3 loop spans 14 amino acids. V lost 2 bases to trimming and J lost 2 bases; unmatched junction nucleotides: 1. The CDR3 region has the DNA TGTGCCAGCAGTTACGGACAGGGTAACACTGAAGCTTTCTTT. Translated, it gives CASSYGQGNTEAFF.

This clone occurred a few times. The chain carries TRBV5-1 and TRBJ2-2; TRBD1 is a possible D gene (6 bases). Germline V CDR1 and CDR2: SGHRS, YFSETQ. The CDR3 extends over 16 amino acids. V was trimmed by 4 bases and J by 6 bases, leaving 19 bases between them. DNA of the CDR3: TGCGCCAGCAGCGAATCCCGGGACATCTACTCCGGGGAGCTGTTTTTT. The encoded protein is CASSESRDIYSGELFF. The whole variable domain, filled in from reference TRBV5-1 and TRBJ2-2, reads KAGVTQTPRYLIKTRGQQVTLSCSPISGHRSVSWYQQTPGQGLQFLFEYFSETQRNKGNFPGRFSGRQFSNSRSEMNVSTLELGDSALYLCASSESRDIYSGELFFGEGSRLTVL.

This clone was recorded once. The CDR3 is CASSQGGGFLSFSNQPQHF. CDR3 in DNA: TGCGCCAGCAGCCAAGGCGGGGGTTTCCTCAGTTTTAGCAATCAGCCCCAGCATTTT. The V call is TRBV4-1, the J call TRBJ1-5; TRBD1 is a possible D gene (5 bases). CDR3 length: 19 residues. Trimming pared 1 base from V and 0 bases from J, leaving 19 bases between. CDR1 and CDR2 (germline): MGHRA, YSYEKL.

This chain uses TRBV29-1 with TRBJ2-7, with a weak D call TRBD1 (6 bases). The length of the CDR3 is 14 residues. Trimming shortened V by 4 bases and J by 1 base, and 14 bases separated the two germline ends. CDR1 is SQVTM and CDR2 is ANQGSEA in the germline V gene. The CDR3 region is CSVALGDISYEQYF. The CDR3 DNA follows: TGCAGCGTTGCCCTCGGGGACATATCCTACGAGCAGTACTTC.

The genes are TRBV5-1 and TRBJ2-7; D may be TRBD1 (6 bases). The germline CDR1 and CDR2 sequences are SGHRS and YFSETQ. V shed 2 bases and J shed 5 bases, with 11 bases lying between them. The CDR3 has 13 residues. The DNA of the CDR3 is TGCGCCAGCAGCTTCGCAGGGGACAACGAGCAGTACTTC. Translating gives CASSFAGDNEQYF.

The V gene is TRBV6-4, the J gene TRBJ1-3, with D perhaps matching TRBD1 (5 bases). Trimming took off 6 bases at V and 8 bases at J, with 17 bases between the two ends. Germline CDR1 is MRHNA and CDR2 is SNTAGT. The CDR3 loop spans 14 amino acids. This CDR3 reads CASRPGRRGYTIYF. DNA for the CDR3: TGTGCCAGCAGGCCGGGCCGAAGGGGATACACCATATATTTT.

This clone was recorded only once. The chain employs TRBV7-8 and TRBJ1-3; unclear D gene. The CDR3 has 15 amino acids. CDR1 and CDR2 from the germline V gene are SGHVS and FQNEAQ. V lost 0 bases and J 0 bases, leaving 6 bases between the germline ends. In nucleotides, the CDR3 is TGTGCCAGCAGCTTAGCAATCATCTCTGGAAACACCATATATTTT. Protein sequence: CASSLAIISGNTIYF.

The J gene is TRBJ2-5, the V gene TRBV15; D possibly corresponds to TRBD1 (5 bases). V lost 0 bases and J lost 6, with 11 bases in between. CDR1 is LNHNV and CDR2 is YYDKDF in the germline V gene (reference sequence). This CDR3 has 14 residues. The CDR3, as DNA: TGTGCCACCAGCAGAGATCAAGGGGAAAAGACCCAGTACTTC. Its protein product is CATSRDQGEKTQYF.

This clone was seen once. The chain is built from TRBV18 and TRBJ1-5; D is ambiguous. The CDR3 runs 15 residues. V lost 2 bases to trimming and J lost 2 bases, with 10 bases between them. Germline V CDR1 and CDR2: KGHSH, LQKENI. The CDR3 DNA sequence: TGTGCCAGCTCACCAGGGAGACTAGGCAATCAGCCCCAGCATTTT. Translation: CASSPGRLGNQPQHF.